This TCR beta chain was documented in a study of T cell responses to AZD1222 COVID-19 vaccine. Study conclusions and caveats: Spike-specific TCR breadth and depth were elevated following two AZD1222 doses.

Here immunoSEQ multiplex PCR was the method, and the copy in TCRdb shows in-frame clones only, minus some. The sample records some 120,000 clones, about 85% being singletons. In germline, CDR1 is SQVTM, CDR2 ANQGSEA. V dropped 7 bases and J dropped 6 bases, with 7 bases sitting between them. The CDR3 covers 10 residues. Worth noting for this clone: Its antigen is currently unknown.

This TCR came from an adult in good health. V gene TRBV29-1 combines with J gene TRBJ2-1; possible D gene TRBD1, 5 bases. The sample here was peripheral blood, taken on day 0 of AZD1222 vaccination. In DNA form, the CDR3 reads TGCAGCGCCGACAGCAATGAGCAGTTCTTC. Its translation: CSADSNEQFF.